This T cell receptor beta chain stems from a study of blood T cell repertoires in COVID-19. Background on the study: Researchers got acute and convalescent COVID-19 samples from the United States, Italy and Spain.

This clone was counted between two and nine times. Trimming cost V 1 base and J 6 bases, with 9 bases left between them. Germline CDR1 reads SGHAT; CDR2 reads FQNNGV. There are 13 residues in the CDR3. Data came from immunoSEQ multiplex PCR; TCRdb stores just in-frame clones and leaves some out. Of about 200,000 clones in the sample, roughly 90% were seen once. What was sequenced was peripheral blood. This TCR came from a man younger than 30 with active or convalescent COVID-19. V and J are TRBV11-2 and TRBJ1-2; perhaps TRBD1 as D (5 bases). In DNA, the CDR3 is TGTGCCAGCAGCTTAGCAGGGCTGAATGGCTACACCTTC. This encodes CASSLAGLNGYTF.